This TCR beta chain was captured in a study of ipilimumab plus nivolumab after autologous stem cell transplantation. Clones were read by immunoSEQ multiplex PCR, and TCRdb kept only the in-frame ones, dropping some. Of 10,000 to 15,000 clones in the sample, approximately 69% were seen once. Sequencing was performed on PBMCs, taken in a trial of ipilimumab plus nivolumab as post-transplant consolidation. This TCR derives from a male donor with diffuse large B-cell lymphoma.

The CDR3 spells CASSPGQASYEQYF. The DNA for the CDR3 is TGTGCCAGCTCACCGGGACAGGCCTCCTACGAGCAGTACTTC. The chain couples TRBV18 to TRBJ2-7; 8 nucleotides line up with TRBD1. V lost 3 bases and J lost 0; bases outside the gene matches: 1. The CDR3 spans 14 residues. Germline V CDR1 and CDR2: KGHSH, LQKENI.